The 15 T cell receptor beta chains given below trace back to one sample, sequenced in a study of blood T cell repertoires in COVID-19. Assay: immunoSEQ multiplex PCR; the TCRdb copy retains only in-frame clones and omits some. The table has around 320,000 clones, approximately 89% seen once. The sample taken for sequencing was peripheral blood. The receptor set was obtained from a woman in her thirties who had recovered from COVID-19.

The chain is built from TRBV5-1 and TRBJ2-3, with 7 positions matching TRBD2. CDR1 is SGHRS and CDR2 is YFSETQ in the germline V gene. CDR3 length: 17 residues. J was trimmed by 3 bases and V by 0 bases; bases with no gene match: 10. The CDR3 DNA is TGCGCCAGCAGCTTGGAGAGGGGCGGGGGAGCGACAGATACGCAGTATTTT. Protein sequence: CASSLERGGGATDTQYF.

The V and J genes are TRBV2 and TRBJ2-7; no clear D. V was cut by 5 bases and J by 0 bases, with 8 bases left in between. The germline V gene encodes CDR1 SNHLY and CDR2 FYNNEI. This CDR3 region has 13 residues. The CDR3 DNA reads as TGTGCCAGCAGTCCCCTGAGCTCCTACGAGCAGTACTTC. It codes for CASSPLSSYEQYF.

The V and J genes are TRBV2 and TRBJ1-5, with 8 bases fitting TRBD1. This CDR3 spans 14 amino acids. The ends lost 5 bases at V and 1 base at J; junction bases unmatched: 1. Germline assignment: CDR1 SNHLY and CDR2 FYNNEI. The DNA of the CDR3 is TGTGCCAGCAGTCGACAGGGGAGCAATCAGCCCCAGCATTTT. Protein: CASSRQGSNQPQHF.

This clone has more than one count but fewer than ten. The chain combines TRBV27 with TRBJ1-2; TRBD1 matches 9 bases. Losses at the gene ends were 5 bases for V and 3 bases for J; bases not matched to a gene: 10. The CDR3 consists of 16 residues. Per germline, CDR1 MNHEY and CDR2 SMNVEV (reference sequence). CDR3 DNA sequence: TGTGCCAGCAGTACCGGGACAGGGCCCCGCGACTATGGCTACACCTTC. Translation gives CASSTGTGPRDYGYTF.

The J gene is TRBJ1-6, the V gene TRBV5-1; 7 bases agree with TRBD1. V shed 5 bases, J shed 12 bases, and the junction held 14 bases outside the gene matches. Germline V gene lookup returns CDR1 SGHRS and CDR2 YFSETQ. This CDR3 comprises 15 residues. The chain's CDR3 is CASSFTGDSGVPLHF. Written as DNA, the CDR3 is TGCGCCAGCAGTTTTACAGGGGATTCGGGCGTACCCCTCCACTTT.

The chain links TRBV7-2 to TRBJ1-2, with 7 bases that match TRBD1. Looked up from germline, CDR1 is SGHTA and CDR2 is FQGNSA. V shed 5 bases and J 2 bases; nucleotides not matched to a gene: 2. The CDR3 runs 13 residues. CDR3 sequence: CASSPDRNYGYTF. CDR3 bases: TGTGCCAGCAGCCCGGACAGGAACTATGGCTACACCTTC. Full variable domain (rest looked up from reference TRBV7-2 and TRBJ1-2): GAGVSQSPSNKVTEKGKDVELRCDPISGHTALYWYRQSLGQGLEFLIYFQGNSAPDKSGLPSDRFSAERTGGSVSTLTIQRTQQEDSAVYLCASSPDRNYGYTFGSGTRLTVV.

CDR3 residues: CASSLDLGTGPSPLHF. As DNA, the CDR3 is TGTGCCAGCAGCTTGGACCTAGGGACAGGACCTTCACCCCTCCACTTT. The rearrangement uses TRBV5-6 and TRBJ1-6, with 8 bases fitting TRBD1. The V and J ends lost 0 bases and 9 bases, in that order; junction bases with no gene match: 8. Germline values: CDR1 SGHDT, CDR2 YYEEEE. CDR3 length: 16 residues. Full variable domain (remainder filled in from reference TRBV5-6 and TRBJ1-6): DAGVTQSPTHLIKTRGQQVTLRCSPKSGHDTVSWYQQALGQGPQFIFQYYEEEERQRGNFPDRFSGHQFPNYSSELNVNALLLGDSALYLCASSLDLGTGPSPLHFGNGTRLTVT.

The CDR3 DNA reads as TGCGCCAGCAGCTTCGGACAGGGGAGCACCGGGGAGCTGTTTTTT. Protein sequence: CASSFGQGSTGELFF. The V and J genes are TRBV5-1 and TRBJ2-2, with 9 bases fitting TRBD1. The CDR3 consists of 15 residues. The V segment lost 2 bases and the J segment 4 bases; nucleotides outside the gene matches: 3. CDR1 is SGHRS and CDR2 is YFSETQ in the germline V gene.

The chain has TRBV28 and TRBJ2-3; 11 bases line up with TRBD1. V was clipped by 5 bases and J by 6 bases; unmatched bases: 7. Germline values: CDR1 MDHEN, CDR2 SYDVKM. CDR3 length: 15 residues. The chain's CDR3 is CASSPRTGGGDTQYF. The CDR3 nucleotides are TGTGCCAGCAGTCCCAGGACAGGGGGCGGGGATACGCAGTATTTT.

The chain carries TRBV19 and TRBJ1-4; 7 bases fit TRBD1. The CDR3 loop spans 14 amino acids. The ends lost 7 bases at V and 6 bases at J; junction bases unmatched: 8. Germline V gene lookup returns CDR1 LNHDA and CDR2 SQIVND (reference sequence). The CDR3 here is CASTDRARDEKLFF. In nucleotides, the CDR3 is TGTGCCAGTACTGACAGGGCTCGGGATGAAAAACTGTTTTTT.

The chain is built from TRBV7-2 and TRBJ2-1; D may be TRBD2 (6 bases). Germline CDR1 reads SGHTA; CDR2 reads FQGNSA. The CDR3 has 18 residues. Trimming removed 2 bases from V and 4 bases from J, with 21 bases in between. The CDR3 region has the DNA TGTGCCAGCAGCTTACGCGGGACTCCTCGCTTAGGTTACAATGAGCAGTTCTTC. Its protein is CASSLRGTPRLGYNEQFF.

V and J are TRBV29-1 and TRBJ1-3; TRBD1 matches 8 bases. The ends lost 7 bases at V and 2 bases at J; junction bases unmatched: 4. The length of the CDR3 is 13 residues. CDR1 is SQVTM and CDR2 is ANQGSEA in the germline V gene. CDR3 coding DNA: TGCAGCGCCGCACAGGGGGCTGGAAACACCATATATTTT. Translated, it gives CSAAQGAGNTIYF.

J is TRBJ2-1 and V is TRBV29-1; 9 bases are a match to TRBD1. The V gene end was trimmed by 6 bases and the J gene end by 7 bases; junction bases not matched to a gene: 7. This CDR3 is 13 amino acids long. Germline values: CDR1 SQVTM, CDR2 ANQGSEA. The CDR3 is CSVVKQGANEQFF. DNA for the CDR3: TGCAGCGTGGTAAAACAGGGGGCGAATGAGCAGTTCTTC.

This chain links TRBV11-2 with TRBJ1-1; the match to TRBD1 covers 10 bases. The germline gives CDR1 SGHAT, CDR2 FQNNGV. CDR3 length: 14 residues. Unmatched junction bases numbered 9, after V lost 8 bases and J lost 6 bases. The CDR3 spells CASAFGDRGSEAFF. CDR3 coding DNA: TGTGCCAGCGCATTCGGGGACAGGGGATCTGAAGCTTTCTTT.

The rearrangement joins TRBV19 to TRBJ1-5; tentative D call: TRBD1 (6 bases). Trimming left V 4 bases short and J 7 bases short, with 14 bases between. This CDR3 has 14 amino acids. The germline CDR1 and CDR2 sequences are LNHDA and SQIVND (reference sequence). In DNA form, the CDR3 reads TGTGCCAGTAGTAATACAGGGCTGGAGCAGCCCCAGCATTTT. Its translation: CASSNTGLEQPQHF.